Listed below are T cell receptor beta chains from one sample, sequenced in a study of cytomegalovirus exposure and HLA in healthy donors. TCRdb's table, derived via immunoSEQ multiplex PCR, lists solely in-frame clones and lacks some. The data contain roughly 98,000 clones, about 81% of them singletons. The sample was PBMCs. These receptors were obtained from a man aged 35 to 55 in good health and CMV-seronegative. The conserved cysteine and the conserved F or W are not part of the CDR3 here. Each record gives: clone size, D gene, V gene, J gene, CDR3 protein. A D gene is named only where the DNA matches it firmly. Clone size is given for some rows only: seen once, a few or many times, or a class if the clone is expanded.

once	-	TRBV7-6	TRBJ2-3	ASSWRGPDTQY
-	-	TRBV19	TRBJ1-5	ASSMDFQGNQPQH
few	-	TRBV27	TRBJ1-2	ASKYSSAGSGYT
-	TRBD1	TRBV5-6	TRBJ1-2	ASSQQGFDGYT
-	-	TRBV25-1	TRBJ2-5	ASRGENQETQY
-	-	TRBV2	TRBJ1-5	ASSEYRAGNQPQH
-	TRBD1	TRBV7-9	TRBJ1-1	ASSSRQGRNTEAF
-	TRBD1	TRBV15	TRBJ1-3	ATSRGRQGTGNTIY
-	-	TRBV5-1	TRBJ2-1	ASSLGQGRGEQF
-	-	TRBV5-4	-	ASSLGPALRNEQY
-	-	TRBV11-2	TRBJ2-1	ASSFHPSSYNEQF
-	-	TRBV5-1	TRBJ1-1	ASSSSTGWPNTEAF
once	TRBD1	TRBV18	TRBJ1-5	ASSRGQGGQPQH
-	TRBD2	TRBV27	TRBJ2-5	ASRPAGAGETQY
-	TRBD1	TRBV10-3	TRBJ2-7	AISLGGSAAYEQY
-	-	TRBV4-1	TRBJ2-2	ASSRGQTGELF
-	-	TRBV19	TRBJ1-1	ATGRAGNTEAF
-	-	TRBV7-6	TRBJ1-5	ASSLEAEHQPQH
-	-	TRBV11-2	TRBJ2-2	ASRRPGNTGELF
-	-	TRBV7-9	TRBJ1-5	ASSLVGYGRGQPQH
-	-	TRBV27	TRBJ2-1	ASSPGSHPSSYNEQF
-	-	TRBV11-2	TRBJ2-2	ASSSHPSLF
-	-	TRBV2	TRBJ1-4	ASKPGELSEKLF
once	-	TRBV2	TRBJ2-5	ASSGMRGETQY
-	-	TRBV5-1	TRBJ1-3	ASSTTGYSGNTIY
-	-	TRBV5-4	TRBJ2-5	ASSLIGSQETQY